The source of this TCR beta chain is a study of cytomegalovirus exposure and HLA in healthy donors. The PCR contained 60 Vbeta and 13 Jbeta primers. Sequencing used immunoSEQ multiplex PCR; TCRdb keeps in-frame clones, though not all of them. Of fewer than 200,000 clones in the sample, 70% to 85% were seen once. As for this clone: Its antigen is unknown.

Notes on the study in general: When a later analysis was performed, an Asian-associated ancestry cluster reportedly had fewer N-insertions than the approximately 690-donor mean.

There are 12 residues in the CDR3. V was pared by 4 bases and J by 6 bases, with 9 bases between. CDR1 and CDR2 from the germline V gene are SGHAT and FQNNGV. The clonotype originates from a middle-aged man in good health and CMV-seronegative. This chain uses TRBV11-2 with TRBJ1-2; D remains ambiguous. The sequencing sample was made of PBMCs. CDR3 sequence reads: CASSSEKHGYTF. The DNA for the CDR3 is TGTGCCAGCAGCTCCGAAAAGCATGGCTACACCTTC.